A single sample is the source of the 9 T cell receptor beta chains below, sequenced in a study of blood T cell repertoires in COVID-19. Produced via immunoSEQ multiplex PCR; TCRdb's table is partial and in-frame only. This table has 30,000 to 35,000 clones, roughly four fifths appearing once. Sequencing was performed on peripheral blood. These receptors were collected from a man older than 75 with active or convalescent COVID-19.

The chain uses TRBV27 and TRBJ2-7; 14 bases agree with TRBD2. The J segment lost 9 bases and the V segment lost 4 bases, leaving 8 bases of the junction unmatched. The CDR3 sequence is 15 residues long. Germline V gene sequence: CDR1 MNHEY, CDR2 SMNVEV (reference sequence). CDR3 sequence (DNA): TGTGCCAGCAGTTCTCGACTAGCGGGAGGGCCTCCGCAGTACTTC. This sequence encodes CASSSRLAGGPPQYF.

The chain uses TRBV27 and TRBJ2-2; no firm D call. This CDR3 is built from 17 residues. V gave up 4 bases and J gave up 6 bases, with 21 bases separating them. Germline V gene lookup returns CDR1 MNHEY and CDR2 SMNVEV (reference sequence). CDR3 in DNA: TGTGCCAGCAGTTCTCCCCCCACCACAGTCGGCGCCGGGGAGCTGTTTTTT. Its protein product is CASSSPPTTVGAGELFF.

The rearrangement uses TRBV11-2 and TRBJ2-5; TRBD2 agrees at 11 bases. The CDR3 is made up of 16 amino acids. CDR1 and CDR2 from the germline V gene are SGHAT and FQNNGV. V lost 5 bases to trimming and J lost 5 bases; unmatched junction nucleotides: 10. CDR3 in DNA: TGTGCCAGCAGCCCCGGACTAGCGGGCCCTAGGGAGACCCAGTACTTC. It encodes CASSPGLAGPRETQYF.

This clone is a singleton in its sample. J is TRBJ2-7 and V is TRBV4-1, with D tentatively TRBD1 (6 bases). The CDR3 sequence is 14 residues long. The germline V gene has CDR1 MGHRA and CDR2 YSYEKL. Between the trimmed V and J ends, which lost 3 bases and 2 bases, there was a span of 11 bases. The CDR3: CASSHTTGPYEQYF. CDR3 sequence (DNA): TGCGCCAGCAGCCACACGACAGGCCCCTACGAGCAGTACTTC.

This chain links TRBV4-3 with TRBJ2-2; no definite D call. Germline V gene lookup returns CDR1 LGHNA and CDR2 YSLEER. The CDR3 spans 16 residues. The V gene lost 1 base and the J gene lost 4 bases, with 13 bases spanning the gap. As DNA, the CDR3 is TGCGCCAGCAGCCAAGGAGCCCCCCCAAGCACCGGGGAGCTGTTTTTT. Protein sequence: CASSQGAPPSTGELFF.

The chain carries TRBV7-9 and TRBJ2-3; 13 bases fit TRBD2. V trimming: 6 bases; J trimming: 8 bases; junction bases outside the gene matches: 5. The germline V gene has CDR1 SEHNR and CDR2 FQNEAQ (reference sequence). The CDR3 contains 14 residues. CDR3 residues: CASSPGTSGVTQYF. Written as DNA, the CDR3 is TGTGCCAGCAGTCCCGGGACTAGCGGGGTTACGCAGTATTTT.

J is TRBJ1-3 and V is TRBV3-1 (or the pseudogene TRBV3-2); D not resolved. This CDR3 region has 15 residues. V lost 5 bases to trimming and J lost 0 bases, with 11 bases between them. Germline V lookup: CDR1 LGHDT, CDR2 YNNKEL (reference sequence). CDR3 DNA sequence: TGTGCCAGCAGCGACCGGGGAAACTCTGGAAACACCATATATTTT. This translates into CASSDRGNSGNTIYF.

V gene TRBV5-1 combines with J gene TRBJ1-6; TRBD1 matches at 9 bases. Germline lookup yields CDR1 SGHRS and CDR2 YFSETQ. With 4 bases clipped from V and 7 bases from J, the junction kept 6 bases outside the gene matches. The CDR3 spans 15 residues. The CDR3 sequence is CASSGSTGGNSPLHF. The DNA for the CDR3 is TGCGCCAGCAGCGGGTCAACAGGGGGCAATTCACCCCTCCACTTT.

This clone has just one count. V gene TRBV5-1 combines with J gene TRBJ2-5; the D gene is possibly TRBD2 (6 bases). The CDR3 has 14 amino acids. Between the trimmed V and J ends, which lost 6 bases and 9 bases, there was a span of 21 bases. Germline lookup yields CDR1 SGHRS and CDR2 YFSETQ. The CDR3 bases are TGCGCCAGCACCCCCGGGCGGGAAATGGGGCCCCAGTACTTC. Protein: CASTPGREMGPQYF.